This TCR beta chain stems from a study of graft-versus-host responses after intestinal transplantation (dated by TCRdb to about 2021). In the study overall: Recipients received multivisceral, liver-intestinal, or isolated intestinal transplants. Every recipient was given anti-thymocyte globulin induction, then maintenance tacrolimus and steroids for two to three years. After intestinal transplantation, graft-versus-host and host-versus-graft alloreactive T cell clones were followed in the graft, circulation and bone marrow using bulk TCR-beta CDR3 sequencing. To identify alloreactive clones, pre-transplant mixed lymphocyte reaction products were sequenced and then compared with unstimulated pre-transplant donor and recipient T cells. The cohort enrolled fewer than 25 intestinal transplant recipients including one retransplant, and 3 patients lacking pretransplant specimens were excluded. A peak of at least 4% donor T cells among recipient peripheral blood mononuclear cells was the definition used for donor T cell macrochimerism. Samples from three later patients were sequenced in-house on an Illumina MiSeq with MiXCR processing rather than by the commercial service.

Details on this clone: Its antigen is unknown. It has no much larger one-base neighbor in the sample; base qualities were not kept.

Deletion took 5 bases off V and 3 bases off J, with a span of 15 bases between the germline ends. Per the germline V gene, SGHRS is the CDR1 and YFSETQ is the CDR2. There are 14 amino acids in the CDR3, from cysteine to phenylalanine inclusive. The sequence is cut down to CDR3 DNA, 42 bases in frame from base 1. The sample's time point label, decoded: cells obtained before transplantation from donor or recipient. CD3+CD4+ and CD3+CD8+ populations were FACS-sorted from unstimulated pre-transplant donor and recipient cells taken from spleen or lymph nodes. Library preparation used the immunoSEQ multiplex PCR assay. For most patients, genomic DNA was isolated with the Qiagen DNeasy Blood and Tissue Kit and shipped frozen to Adaptive Biotechnologies for TCR sequencing. For most patients, genomic DNA was subjected to high-throughput TCR-beta CDR3 sequencing by Adaptive Biotechnologies. The published analysis was carried out like this. Adaptive's ImmunoSEQ software was the source of the TCR sequencing data for about 18 patients, while three other patients were processed with MiXCR and VDJtools. To correct CD4 versus CD8 sorting errors, any sequence found in both subsets at a frequency ratio below 5:1 was removed. CDR3 nucleotide sequences shared between donor and recipient were removed because their origin could not be assigned. Alloreactive clones required at least 2-fold expansion over unstimulated cells and minimum CFSE-low frequency of 0.002% (template counts) or 0.001% (read counts). Clones detected in sequenced pre-transplant spleen, lymph node, or MLR CFSE-low populations of the donor or recipient were defined as mappable. The cumulative frequency of alloreactive clones was calculated as a percentage of all sequences, weighted by copy number. TCRdb mirrors the immuneACCESS table, restricted to in-frame sequences. Some clones are absent from its copies; in checked studies, under half trace to an unresolved V gene, and the reason for the others is unknown. V and J calls and clone size are given by that table; D and trimming were obtained from the DNA. This sample comprises over 80,000 clones, about nine tenths of them detected only once. The top ten clones comprise 0.18% of the sample.

On the study overall, not on this receptor specifically: Peak levels of circulating GvH clones were associated with declines in HvG clones early after transplant. In the allografts of patients with donor T cell macrochimerism, GvH to HvG T cell clonal ratios were high. GvH clones were detected in recipient bone marrow, and some of these GvH clones were observed earlier in ileal mucosa or blood, consistent with an intestinal mucosal origin. The relatively low number and heterogeneity of intestinal transplant patients limited the conclusions.

The chain was built from TRBV5-1 and TRBJ2-7, with TRBD1 tentatively as D gene (5 bases match). Material: unstimulated CD4+ T cells sorted from spleen or lymph node cells, obtained before transplant. This sequence originates from a human donor who was the organ donor for an intestinal transplant. The encoded CDR3 is CASRTQAANYEQYF. The nucleotides are TGCGCCAGCAGAACACAGGCGGCCAACTACGAGCAGTACTTC.